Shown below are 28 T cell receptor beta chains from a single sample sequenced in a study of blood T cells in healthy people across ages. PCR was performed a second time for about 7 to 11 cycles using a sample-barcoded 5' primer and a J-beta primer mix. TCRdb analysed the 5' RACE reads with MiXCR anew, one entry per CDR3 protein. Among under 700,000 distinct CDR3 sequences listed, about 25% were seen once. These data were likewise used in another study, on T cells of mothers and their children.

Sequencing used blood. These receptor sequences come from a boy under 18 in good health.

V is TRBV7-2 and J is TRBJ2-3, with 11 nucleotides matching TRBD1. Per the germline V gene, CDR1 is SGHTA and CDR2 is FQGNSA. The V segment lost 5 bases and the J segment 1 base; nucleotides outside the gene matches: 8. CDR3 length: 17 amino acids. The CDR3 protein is CASSLTGQGARTDTQYF. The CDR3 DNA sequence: TGTGCCAGCAGCCTCACTGGACAGGGGGCACGCACAGATACGCAGTATTTT.

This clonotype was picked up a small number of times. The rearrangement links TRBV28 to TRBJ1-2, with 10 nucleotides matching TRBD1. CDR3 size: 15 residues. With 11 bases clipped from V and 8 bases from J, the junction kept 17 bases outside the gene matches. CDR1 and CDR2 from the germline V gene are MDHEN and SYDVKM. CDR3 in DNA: TGTGCCGCCGCGGACAGGGGGGACTACTATGGAGGCTACACCTTC. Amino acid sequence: CAAADRGDYYGGYTF.

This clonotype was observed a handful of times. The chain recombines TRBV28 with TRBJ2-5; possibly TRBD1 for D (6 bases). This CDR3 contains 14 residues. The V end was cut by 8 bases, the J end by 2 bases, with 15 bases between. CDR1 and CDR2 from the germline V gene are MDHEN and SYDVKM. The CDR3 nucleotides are TGTGCCAGCTCCGGACAGCCCCTTCAAGAGACCCAGTACTTC. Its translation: CASSGQPLQETQYF. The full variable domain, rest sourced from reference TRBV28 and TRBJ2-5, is DVKVTQSSRYLVKRTGEKVFLECVQDMDHENMFWYRQDPGLGLRLIYFSYDVKMKEKGDIPEGYSVSREKKERFSLILESASTNQTSMYLCASSGQPLQETQYFGPGTRLLVL.

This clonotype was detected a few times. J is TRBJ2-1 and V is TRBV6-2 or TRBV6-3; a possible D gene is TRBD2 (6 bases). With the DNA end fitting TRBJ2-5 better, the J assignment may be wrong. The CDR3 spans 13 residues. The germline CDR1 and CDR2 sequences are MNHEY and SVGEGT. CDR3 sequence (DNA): TGTGCCGTAGTAGGGACTCCGCGGGAGACCCAGTACTTC. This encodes CAVVGTPRETQYF.

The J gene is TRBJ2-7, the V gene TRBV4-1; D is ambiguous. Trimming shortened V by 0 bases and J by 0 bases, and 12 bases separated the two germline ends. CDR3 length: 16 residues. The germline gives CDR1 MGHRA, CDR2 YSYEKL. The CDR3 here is CASSQDTAGTSYEQYF. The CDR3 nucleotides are TGCGCCAGCAGCCAAGATACAGCCGGAACCTCCTACGAGCAGTACTTC.

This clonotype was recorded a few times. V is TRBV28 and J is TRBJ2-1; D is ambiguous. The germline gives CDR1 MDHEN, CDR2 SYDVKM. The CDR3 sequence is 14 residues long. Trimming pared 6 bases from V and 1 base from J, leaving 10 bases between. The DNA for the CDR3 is TGTGCCAGCAGATTCCTCGGGTCCTACAATGAGCAGTTCTTC. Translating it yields CASRFLGSYNEQFF.

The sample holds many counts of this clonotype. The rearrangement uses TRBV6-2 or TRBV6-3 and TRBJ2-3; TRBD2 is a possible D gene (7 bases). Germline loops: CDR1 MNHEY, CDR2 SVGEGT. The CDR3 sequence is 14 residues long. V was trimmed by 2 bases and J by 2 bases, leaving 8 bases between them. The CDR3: CASSYGGATDTQYF. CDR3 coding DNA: TGTGCCAGCAGTTACGGGGGGGCCACAGATACGCAGTATTTT.

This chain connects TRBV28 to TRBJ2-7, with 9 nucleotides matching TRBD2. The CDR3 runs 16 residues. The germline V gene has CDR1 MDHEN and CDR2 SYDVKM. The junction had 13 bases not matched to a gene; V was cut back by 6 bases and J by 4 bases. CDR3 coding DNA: TGTGCCAGCAGGCTACTAGCGGGCCTAATCCTTTACGAGCAGTACTTC. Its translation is CASRLLAGLILYEQYF. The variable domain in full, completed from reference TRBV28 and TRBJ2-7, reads DVKVTQSSRYLVKRTGEKVFLECVQDMDHENMFWYRQDPGLGLRLIYFSYDVKMKEKGDIPEGYSVSREKKERFSLILESASTNQTSMYLCASRLLAGLILYEQYFGPGTRLTVT.

CDR3 DNA sequence: TGTGCCAGCAGCTTAATATCTGAGGGAGGAGCTTTCTTT. It specifies CASSLISEGGAFF. V and J are TRBV11-1 and TRBJ1-1; D is unclear. CDR3 length: 13 amino acids. Germline V lookup: CDR1 SGHAT, CDR2 FQDESV (reference sequence). V was pared by 2 bases and J by 10 bases, with 14 bases between.

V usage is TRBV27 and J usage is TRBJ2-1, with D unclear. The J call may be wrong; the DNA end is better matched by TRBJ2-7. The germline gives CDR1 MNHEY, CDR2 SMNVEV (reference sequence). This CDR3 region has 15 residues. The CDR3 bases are TGTGCCAGCAGTTTAGTAAGTGGGCGGATTTACGAGCAGTACTTC. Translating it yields CASSLVSGRIYEQYF.

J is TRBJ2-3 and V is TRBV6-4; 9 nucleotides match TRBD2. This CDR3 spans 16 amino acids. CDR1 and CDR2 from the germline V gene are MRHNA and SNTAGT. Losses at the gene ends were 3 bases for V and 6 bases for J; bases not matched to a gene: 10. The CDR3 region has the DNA TGTGCCAGCAGTGAAATCGGGACTAGCAGGACTGATACGCAGTATTTT. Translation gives CASSEIGTSRTDTQYF.

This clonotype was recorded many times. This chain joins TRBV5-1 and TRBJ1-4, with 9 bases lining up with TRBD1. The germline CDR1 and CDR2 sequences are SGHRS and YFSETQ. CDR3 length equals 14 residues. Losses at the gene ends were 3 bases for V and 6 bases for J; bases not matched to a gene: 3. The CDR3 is CASSSDRGDEKLFF. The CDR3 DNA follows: TGCGCCAGCAGCTCGGACAGGGGTGATGAAAAACTGTTTTTT.

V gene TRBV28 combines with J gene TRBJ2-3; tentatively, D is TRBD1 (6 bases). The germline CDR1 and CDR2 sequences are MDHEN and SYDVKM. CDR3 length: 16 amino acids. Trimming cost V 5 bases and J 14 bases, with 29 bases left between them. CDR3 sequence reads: CASSRRTEIAQILGYF. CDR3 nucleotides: TGTGCCAGCAGTCGGAGGACAGAGATAGCACAGATACTTGGGTATTTT.

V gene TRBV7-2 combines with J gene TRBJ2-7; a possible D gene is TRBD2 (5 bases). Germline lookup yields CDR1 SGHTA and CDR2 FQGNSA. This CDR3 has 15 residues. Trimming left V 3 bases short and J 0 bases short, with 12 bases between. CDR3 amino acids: CASSFQLGTSYEQYF. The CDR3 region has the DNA TGTGCCAGCAGCTTTCAACTAGGAACCTCCTACGAGCAGTACTTC. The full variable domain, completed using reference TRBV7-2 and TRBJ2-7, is GAGVSQSPSNKVTEKGKDVELRCDPISGHTALYWYRQSLGQGLEFLIYFQGNSAPDKSGLPSDRFSAERTGGSVSTLTIQRTQQEDSAVYLCASSFQLGTSYEQYFGPGTRLTVT.

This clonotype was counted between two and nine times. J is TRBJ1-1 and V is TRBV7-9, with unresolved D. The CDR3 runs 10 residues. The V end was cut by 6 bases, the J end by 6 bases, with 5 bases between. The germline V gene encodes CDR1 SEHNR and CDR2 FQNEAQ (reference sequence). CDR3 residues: CASSIAEAFF. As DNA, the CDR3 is TGTGCCAGCAGTATCGCTGAAGCTTTCTTT.

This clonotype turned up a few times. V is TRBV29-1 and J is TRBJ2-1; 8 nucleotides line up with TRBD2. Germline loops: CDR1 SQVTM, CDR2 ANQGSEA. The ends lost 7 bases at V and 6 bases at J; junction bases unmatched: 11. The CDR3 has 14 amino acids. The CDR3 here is CSGVGTSVSNEQFF. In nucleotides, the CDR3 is TGCAGCGGAGTCGGGACTAGTGTAAGCAATGAGCAGTTCTTC.

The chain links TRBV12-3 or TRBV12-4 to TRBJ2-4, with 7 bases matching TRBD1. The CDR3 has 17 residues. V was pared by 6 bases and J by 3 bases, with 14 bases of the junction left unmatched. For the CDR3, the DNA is TGTGCCAGCAGCACCATGACAGGGTCGGGTTTCAAAAACATTCAGTACTTC. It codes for CASSTMTGSGFKNIQYF.

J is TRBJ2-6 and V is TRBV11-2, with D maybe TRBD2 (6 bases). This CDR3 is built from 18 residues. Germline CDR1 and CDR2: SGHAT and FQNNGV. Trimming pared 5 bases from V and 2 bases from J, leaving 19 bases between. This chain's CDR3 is CASSPVRRGLPGANVLTF. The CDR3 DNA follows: TGTGCCAGCAGCCCGGTACGGCGGGGTCTCCCTGGGGCCAACGTCCTGACTTTC.

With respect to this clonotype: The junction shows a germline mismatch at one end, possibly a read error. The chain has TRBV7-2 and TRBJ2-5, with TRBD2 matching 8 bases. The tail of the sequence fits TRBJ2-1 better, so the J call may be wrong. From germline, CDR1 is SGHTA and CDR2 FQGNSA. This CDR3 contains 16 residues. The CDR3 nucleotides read TGTGCCAGCAGCTTACGGGGCGGGAGGTCCTACAATAAGCAGTTCTTC. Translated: CASSLRGGRSYNKQFF.

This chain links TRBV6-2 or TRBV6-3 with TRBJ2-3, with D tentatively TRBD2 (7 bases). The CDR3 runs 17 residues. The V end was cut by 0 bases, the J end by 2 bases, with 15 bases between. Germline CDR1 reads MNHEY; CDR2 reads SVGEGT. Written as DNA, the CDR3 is TGTGCCAGCAGTTACTCGAGGGCGGGGGCCCACACAGATACGCAGTATTTT. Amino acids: CASSYSRAGAHTDTQYF.

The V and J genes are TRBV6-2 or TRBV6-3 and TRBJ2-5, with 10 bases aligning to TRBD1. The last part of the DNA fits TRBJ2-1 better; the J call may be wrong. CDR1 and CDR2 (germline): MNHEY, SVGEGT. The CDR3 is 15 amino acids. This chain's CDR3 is CASIHRGTGDNEQFF. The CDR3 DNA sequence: TGTGCCAGCATTCACCGGGGGACAGGGGACAATGAGCAGTTCTTC.

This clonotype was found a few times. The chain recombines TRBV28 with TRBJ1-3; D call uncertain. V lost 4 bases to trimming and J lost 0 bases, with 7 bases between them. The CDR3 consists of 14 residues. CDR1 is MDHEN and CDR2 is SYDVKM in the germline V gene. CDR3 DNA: TGTGCCAGCAGTTCAGAGCTCTCTGGAAACACCATATATTTT. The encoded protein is CASSSELSGNTIYF.

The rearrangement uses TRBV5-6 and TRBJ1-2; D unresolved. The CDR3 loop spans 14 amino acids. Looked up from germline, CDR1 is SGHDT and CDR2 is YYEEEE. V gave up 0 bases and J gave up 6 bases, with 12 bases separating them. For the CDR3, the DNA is TGTGCCAGCAGCTTGGTGGACCTACCTAATGGCTACACCTTC. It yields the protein CASSLVDLPNGYTF.

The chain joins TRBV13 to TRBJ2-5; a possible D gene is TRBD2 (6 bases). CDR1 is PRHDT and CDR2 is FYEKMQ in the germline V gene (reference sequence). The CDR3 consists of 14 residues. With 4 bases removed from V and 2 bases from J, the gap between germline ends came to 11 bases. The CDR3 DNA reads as TGTGCCAGCAGCTCCGGACTACATCAAGAGACCCAGTACTTC. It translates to CASSSGLHQETQYF.

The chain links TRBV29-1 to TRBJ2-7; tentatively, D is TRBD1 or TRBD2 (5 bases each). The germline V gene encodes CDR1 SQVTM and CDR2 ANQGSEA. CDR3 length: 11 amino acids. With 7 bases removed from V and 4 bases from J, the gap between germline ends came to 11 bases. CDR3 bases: TGCAGCGCCCGGGACGTTTACGAGCAGTACTTC. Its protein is CSARDVYEQYF.

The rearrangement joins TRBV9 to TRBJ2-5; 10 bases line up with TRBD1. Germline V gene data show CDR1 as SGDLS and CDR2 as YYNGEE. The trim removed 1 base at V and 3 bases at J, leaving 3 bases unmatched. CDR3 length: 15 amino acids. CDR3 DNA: TGTGCCAGCAGCGTATTAGGGACAGGGGAAGAGACCCAGTACTTC. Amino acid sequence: CASSVLGTGEETQYF.

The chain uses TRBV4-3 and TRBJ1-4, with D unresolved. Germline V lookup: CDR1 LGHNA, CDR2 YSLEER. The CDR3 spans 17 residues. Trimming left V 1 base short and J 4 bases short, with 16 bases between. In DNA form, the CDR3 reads TGCGCCAGCAGCCAAGTGGAGACCGGGCTTAATAATGAAAAACTGTTTTTT. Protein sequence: CASSQVETGLNNEKLFF.

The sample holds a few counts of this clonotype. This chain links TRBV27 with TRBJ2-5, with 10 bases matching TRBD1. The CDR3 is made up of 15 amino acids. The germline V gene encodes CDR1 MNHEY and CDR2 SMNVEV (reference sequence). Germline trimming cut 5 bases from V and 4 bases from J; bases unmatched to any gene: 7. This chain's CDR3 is CASSPRTGGLETQYF. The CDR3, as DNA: TGTGCCAGCAGTCCCCGGACAGGGGGTTTAGAGACCCAGTACTTC.